This T cell receptor (beta chain) is from a study of blood T cells in healthy people across ages. A note on this clonotype: Antigen unknown.

Trimming took off 0 bases at V and 11 bases at J, with 18 bases between the two ends. The length of the CDR3 is 15 residues. Germline CDR1 and CDR2: MGHRA and YSYEKL. It was with a sample-barcoded 5' primer and a J-beta primer mix that a second PCR of roughly 6 to 12 cycles was run. TCRdb re-derived calls from the 5' RACE reads in MiXCR, one entry per CDR3 protein. Of approximately 800,000 distinct CDR3 sequences listed, about 42% are singletons. Findings and limits, study-wide: The study regarded diversity estimates from one million T cells as underestimates.

The V gene is TRBV4-1, the J gene TRBJ2-3; tentative D call: TRBD2 (6 bases). Sequenced material: blood. The sequence was collected from a man older than 75 in good health. CDR3 sequence reads: CASSQEGLRRDVQYF. The CDR3 DNA sequence: TGCGCCAGCAGCCAAGAGGGACTCCGACGGGATGTGCAGTATTTT.